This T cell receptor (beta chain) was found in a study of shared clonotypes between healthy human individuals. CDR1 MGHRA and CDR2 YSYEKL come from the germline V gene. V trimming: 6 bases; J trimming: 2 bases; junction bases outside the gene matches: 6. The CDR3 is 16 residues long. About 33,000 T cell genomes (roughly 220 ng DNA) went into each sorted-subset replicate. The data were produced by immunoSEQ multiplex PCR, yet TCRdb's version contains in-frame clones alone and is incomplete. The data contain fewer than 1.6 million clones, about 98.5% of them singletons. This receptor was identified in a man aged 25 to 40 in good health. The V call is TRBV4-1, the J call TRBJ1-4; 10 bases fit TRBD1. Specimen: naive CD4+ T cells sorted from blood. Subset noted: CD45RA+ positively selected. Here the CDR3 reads CASRLRQGATNEKLFF. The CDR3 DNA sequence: TGCGCCAGCAGATTAAGACAGGGGGCGACTAATGAAAAACTGTTTTTT.